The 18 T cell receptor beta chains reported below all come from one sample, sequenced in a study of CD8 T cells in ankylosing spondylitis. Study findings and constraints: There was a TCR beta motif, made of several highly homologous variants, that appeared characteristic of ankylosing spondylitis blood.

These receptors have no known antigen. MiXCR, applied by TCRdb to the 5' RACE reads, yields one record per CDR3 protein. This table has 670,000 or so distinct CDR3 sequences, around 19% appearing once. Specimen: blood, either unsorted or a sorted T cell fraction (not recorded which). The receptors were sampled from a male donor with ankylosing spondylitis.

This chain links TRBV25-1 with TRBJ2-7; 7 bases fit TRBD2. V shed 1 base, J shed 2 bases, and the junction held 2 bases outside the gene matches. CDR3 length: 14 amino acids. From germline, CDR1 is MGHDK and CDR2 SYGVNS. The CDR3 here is CASSESGGTYEQYF. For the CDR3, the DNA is TGTGCCAGCAGTGAATCCGGGGGGACCTACGAGCAGTACTTC.

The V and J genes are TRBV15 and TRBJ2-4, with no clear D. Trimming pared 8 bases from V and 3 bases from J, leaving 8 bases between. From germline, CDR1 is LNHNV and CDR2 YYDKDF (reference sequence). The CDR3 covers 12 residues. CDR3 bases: TGTGCCACCTCATTGGTCAAAAACATTCAGTACTTC. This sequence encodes CATSLVKNIQYF.

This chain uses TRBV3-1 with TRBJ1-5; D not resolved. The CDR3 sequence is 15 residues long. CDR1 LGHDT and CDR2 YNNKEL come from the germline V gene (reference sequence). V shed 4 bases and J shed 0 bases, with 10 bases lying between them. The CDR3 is CASSPGQTSNQPQHF. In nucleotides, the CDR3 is TGTGCCAGCAGCCCCGGCCAGACTAGCAATCAGCCCCAGCATTTT. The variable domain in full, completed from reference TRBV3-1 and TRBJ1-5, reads DTAVSQTPKYLVTQMGNDKSIKCEQNLGHDTMYWYKQDSKKFLKIMFSYNNKELIINETVPNRFSPKSPDKAHLNLHINSLELGDSAVYFCASSPGQTSNQPQHFGDGTRLSIL.

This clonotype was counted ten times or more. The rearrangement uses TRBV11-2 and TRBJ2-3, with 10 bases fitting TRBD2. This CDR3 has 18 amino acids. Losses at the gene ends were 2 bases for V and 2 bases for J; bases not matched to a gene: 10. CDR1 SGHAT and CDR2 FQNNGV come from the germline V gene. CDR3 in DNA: TGTGCCAGCAGCTTACTTGCTAGCGGGAGTGGTTACACAGATACGCAGTATTTT. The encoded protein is CASSLLASGSGYTDTQYF.

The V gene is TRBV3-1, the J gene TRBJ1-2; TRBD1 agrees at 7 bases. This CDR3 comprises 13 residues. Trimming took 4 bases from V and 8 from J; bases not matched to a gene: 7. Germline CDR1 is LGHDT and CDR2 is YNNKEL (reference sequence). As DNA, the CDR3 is TGTGCCAGCAGCCGCCTTACAGGGGTCGGCTACACCTTC. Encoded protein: CASSRLTGVGYTF.

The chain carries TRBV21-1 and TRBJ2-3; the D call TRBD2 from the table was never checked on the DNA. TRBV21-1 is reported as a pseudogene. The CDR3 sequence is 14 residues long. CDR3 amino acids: CASRLANGTDTQYF. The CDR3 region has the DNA TGTGCCAGCAGACTAGCGAATGGCACAGATACGCAGTATTTT.

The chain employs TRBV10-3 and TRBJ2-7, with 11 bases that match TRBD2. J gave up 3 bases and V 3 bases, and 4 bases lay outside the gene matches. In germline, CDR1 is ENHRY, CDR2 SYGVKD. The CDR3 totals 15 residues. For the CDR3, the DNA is TGTGCCATCAGTGACCCGACTAGCGGGGACTACGAGCAGTACTTC. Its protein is CAISDPTSGDYEQYF.

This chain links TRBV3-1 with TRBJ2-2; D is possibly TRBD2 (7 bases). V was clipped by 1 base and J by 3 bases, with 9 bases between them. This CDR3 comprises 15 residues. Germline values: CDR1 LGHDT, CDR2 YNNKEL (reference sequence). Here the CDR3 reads CASSQGGGDTGELFF. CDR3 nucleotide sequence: TGTGCCAGCAGCCAAGGGGGGGGCGACACCGGGGAGCTGTTTTTT.

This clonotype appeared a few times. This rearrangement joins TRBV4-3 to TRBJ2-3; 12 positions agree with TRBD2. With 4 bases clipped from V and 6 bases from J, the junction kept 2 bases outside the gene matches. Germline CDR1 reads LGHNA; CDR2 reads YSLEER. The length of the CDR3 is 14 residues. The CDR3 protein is CASSRGTSGDTQYF. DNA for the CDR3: TGCGCCAGCAGCCGCGGGACTAGCGGGGATACGCAGTATTTT.

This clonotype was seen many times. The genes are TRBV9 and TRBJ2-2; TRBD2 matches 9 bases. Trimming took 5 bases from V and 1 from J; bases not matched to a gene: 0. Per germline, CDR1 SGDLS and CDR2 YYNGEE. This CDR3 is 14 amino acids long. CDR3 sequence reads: CASRRGGNTGELFF. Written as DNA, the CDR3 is TGTGCCAGCAGGCGGGGGGGGAACACCGGGGAGCTGTTTTTT.

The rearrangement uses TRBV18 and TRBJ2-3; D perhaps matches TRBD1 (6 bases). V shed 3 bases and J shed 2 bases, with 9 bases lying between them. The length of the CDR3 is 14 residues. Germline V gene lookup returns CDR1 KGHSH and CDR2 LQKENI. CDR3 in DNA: TGTGCCAGCTCACCGACAGGAACCACAGATACGCAGTATTTT. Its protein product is CASSPTGTTDTQYF.

The CDR3, as DNA: TGTGCCAGCAGCTTAGCAGTACAGCTCAATGAGCAGTTCTTC. Protein sequence: CASSLAVQLNEQFF. This sequence joins TRBV7-2 and TRBJ2-1; D ambiguous. The V and J ends lost 0 bases and 6 bases respectively, with 9 bases between them. The germline V gene encodes CDR1 SGHTA and CDR2 FQGNSA. CDR3 length equals 14 residues.

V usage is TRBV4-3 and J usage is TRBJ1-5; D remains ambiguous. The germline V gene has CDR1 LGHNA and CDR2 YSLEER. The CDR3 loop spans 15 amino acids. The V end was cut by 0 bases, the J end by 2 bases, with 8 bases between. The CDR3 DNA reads TGCGCCAGCAGCCAAGATAGGACTGGCAATCAGCCCCAGCATTTT. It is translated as CASSQDRTGNQPQHF.

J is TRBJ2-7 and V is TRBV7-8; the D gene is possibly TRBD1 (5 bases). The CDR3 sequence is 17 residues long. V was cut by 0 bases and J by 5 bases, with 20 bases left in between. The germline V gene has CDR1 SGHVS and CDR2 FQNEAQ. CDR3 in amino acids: CASSLALRAGLFDEQYF. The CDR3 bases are TGTGCCAGCAGCTTAGCGCTAAGGGCAGGGCTTTTTGACGAGCAGTACTTC.

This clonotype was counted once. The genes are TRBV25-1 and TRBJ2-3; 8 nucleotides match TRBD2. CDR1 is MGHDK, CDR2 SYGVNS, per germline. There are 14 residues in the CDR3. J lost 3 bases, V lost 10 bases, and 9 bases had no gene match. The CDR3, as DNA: TGTGCCACCGCCCGGGAGGGAGGAACAGATACGCAGTATTTT. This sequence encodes CATAREGGTDTQYF.

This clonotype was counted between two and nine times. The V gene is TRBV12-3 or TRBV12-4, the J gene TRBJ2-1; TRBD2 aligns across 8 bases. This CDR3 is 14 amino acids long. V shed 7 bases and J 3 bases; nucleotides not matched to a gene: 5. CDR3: CASIRGTSYNEQFF. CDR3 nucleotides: TGTGCCAGCATAAGGGGGACTAGCTACAATGAGCAGTTCTTC.

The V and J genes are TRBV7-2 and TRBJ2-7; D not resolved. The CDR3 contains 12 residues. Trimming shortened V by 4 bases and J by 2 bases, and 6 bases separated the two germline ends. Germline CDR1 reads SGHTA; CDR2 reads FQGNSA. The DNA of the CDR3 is TGTGCCAGCAGCTGGATTACCTACGAGCAGTACTTC. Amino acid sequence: CASSWITYEQYF.

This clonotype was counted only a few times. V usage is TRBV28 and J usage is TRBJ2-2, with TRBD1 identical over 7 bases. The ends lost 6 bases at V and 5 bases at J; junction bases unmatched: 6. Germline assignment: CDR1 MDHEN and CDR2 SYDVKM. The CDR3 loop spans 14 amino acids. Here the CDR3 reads CASRTQGVTGELFF. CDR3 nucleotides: TGTGCCAGCAGAACCCAGGGGGTGACCGGGGAGCTGTTTTTT.